This TCR beta chain was documented in a study of T cell clonality in common variable immunodeficiency. This clone has ten or more counts. The antigen is not known. The read ends 3 residues shy of where the CDR3 ends; the end is completed using the germline J gene. CVID and control samples used equivalent genomic DNA input. Data came from immunoSEQ multiplex PCR; TCRdb stores just in-frame clones and leaves some out. The sample holds under 30,000 clones, and no clone turns up only once. The CDR3 runs to 16 residues. The V end was cut by 4 bases, the J end by 2 bases, with 18 bases between. Germline CDR1 reads SGHVS; CDR2 reads FQNEAQ. The study's findings and limits: Links between repertoire features and CVID complications were heterogeneity-limited.

The sequenced sample was peripheral blood mononuclear cells. This chain uses TRBV7-8 with TRBJ2-7; weak D call: TRBD1 (5 bases). The sequence derives from a person aged 18 to 70 in good health. Here the CDR3 reads CASSSWEETVPYEQYF. Incomplete CDR3 DNA: TGTGCCAGCAGCTCCTGGGAAGAGACAGTCCCCTACGAG.